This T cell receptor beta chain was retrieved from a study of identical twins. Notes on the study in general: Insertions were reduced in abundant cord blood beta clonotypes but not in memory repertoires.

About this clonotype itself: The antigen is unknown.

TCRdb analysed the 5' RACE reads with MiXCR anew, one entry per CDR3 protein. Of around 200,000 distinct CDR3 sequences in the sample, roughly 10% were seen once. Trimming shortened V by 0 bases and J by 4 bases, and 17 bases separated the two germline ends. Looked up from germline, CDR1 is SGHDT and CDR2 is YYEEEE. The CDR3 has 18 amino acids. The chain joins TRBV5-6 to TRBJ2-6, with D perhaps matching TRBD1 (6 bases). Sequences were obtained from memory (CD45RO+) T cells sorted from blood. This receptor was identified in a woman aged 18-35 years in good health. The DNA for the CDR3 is TGTGCCAGCAGCTTGGGACAGGCCGGGGTATCAGGGGCCAACGTCCTGACTTTC. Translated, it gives CASSLGQAGVSGANVLTF.